The clone carrying this TCR beta chain was detected a few times. Its antigen is currently unknown. Germline V gives CDR1 MNHEY, CDR2 SMNVEV (reference sequence). J lost 1 base, V lost 0 bases, and 4 bases had no gene match. The CDR3 has 16 residues. After isolation, RNA underwent reverse transcription to generate cDNA as the sequencing template. Generated by immunoSEQ multiplex PCR, the TCRdb table keeps only in-frame clones and is missing some. The data show around 200,000 clones, about 60% seen once. These data are taken from a study of CD8+ T cells in alopecia areata. Study in general: After 6 to 18 months of tofacitinib, follow-up continued 6 months off drug. Study-level findings and limits: Under tofacitinib, numerous expanded lesional clonotypes remained detectable in scalp and blood.

Stated treatment: oral pan-JAK inhibitor, 5-10 mg twice daily. The chain uses TRBV27 and TRBJ2-3; 7 bases are a match to TRBD2. This clonotype originated in a human donor with alopecia areata. The material was CD8+ T cells sorted from blood, obtained at week 24, from a patient treated with tofacitinib. In nucleotides, the CDR3 is TGTGCCAGCAGTTTATCGGTCCTAGCGGGCACAGATACGCAGTATTTT. Translating gives CASSLSVLAGTDTQYF.